Listed here are 26 T cell receptor beta chains from one sample, sequenced in a study of Tregs in tolerant kidney transplant recipients. The repertoire was sequenced with immunoSEQ multiplex PCR; TCRdb's copy has only in-frame clones and lacks some. The sample table sets out some 31,000 clones. Sequenced material: CD8+ T cells from blood, taken before the transplant. The source of these receptors is a human donor who received a combined kidney and bone marrow transplant.

About this clone itself: The CDR3 extends 3 residues past the end of the read, so its final part is completed from the germline J gene. Other DNA variants within this sample encode the same CDR3. V usage is TRBV30 and J usage is TRBJ1-1; D is possibly TRBD1 (6 bases). This CDR3 contains 13 residues. Germline V gene data show CDR1 as GTSNPN and CDR2 as SVGIG (reference sequence). V was pared by 0 bases and J by 1 base, with 6 bases between. CDR3: CAWSVQGNTEAFF. The CDR3 DNA, read in part, is TGTGCCTGGAGTGTACAGGGGAACACTGAA.

As concerns this clone: The CDR3 end falls 3 residues outside the read, so it is completed with the germline J gene. The V gene is TRBV7-8, the J gene TRBJ2-7; perhaps TRBD2 as D (5 bases). Trimming stripped 1 base from V and 0 bases from J, with 10 bases between. The CDR3 has 15 amino acids. Germline values: CDR1 SGHVS, CDR2 FQNEAQ. CDR3 sequence: CASSLEAGLSYEQYF. Partial CDR3 DNA: TGTGCCAGCAGCTTAGAGGCGGGCCTCTCCTACGAG.

To note about this clone: From the germline J gene comes the end of the CDR3, since the read stops 3 residues before it. This chain links TRBV7-9 with TRBJ1-6; the D gene is possibly TRBD1 (5 bases). The germline gives CDR1 SEHNR, CDR2 FQNEAQ (reference sequence). The ends were cut back, 5 bases at V and 7 bases at J, with 6 bases in the middle. The CDR3 length is 12 residues. CDR3 DNA, as far as it was read: TGTGCCAGCAGCCCAGGGAATTCACCC. As protein: CASSPGNSP. The entire CDR3 protein is CASSPGNSPLHF.

About this clone: The read terminates 3 residues ahead of where the CDR3 ends, so the germline J gene completes it. The genes are TRBV30 and TRBJ2-7; possible D gene TRBD2, 5 bases. Germline assignment: CDR1 GTSNPN and CDR2 SVGIG (reference sequence). Trimming cost V 0 bases and J 5 bases, with 8 bases left between them. CDR3 length: 12 amino acids. CDR3 bases read: TGTGCCTGGAGTGTCGGGGTAGACGAG. Encoded protein: CAWSVGVDE. The complete CDR3 sequence is CAWSVGVDEQYF.

Concerning this clone: From the germline J gene comes the end of the CDR3, since the read stops 3 residues before it. The chain joins TRBV2 to TRBJ2-3, with D perhaps matching TRBD1 (7 bases). The CDR3 covers 17 residues. Trimming cost V 3 bases and J 0 bases, with 16 bases left between them. The germline V gene has CDR1 SNHLY and CDR2 FYNNEI. CDR3 bases read: TGTGCCAGCAGTGATGAGGCGGGACAGATAAGCACAGATACG. Residues: CASSDEAGQISTDT. The CDR3, in full, reads CASSDEAGQISTDTQYF. Full variable domain (rest looked up from reference TRBV2 and TRBJ2-3): EPEVTQTPSHQVTQMGQEVILRCVPISNHLYFYWYRQILGQKVEFLVSFYNNEISEKSEIFDDQFSVERPDGSNFTLKIRSTKLEDSAMYFCASSDEAGQISTDTQYFGPGTRLTVL.

Turning to this clone: The missing CDR3 end, 3 residues past where the read stops, is filled in from the germline J gene. The J gene is TRBJ2-1, the V gene TRBV11-2, with D perhaps matching TRBD1 or TRBD2 (6 bases each). V was trimmed by 1 base and J by 7 bases, leaving 14 bases between them. The germline V gene has CDR1 SGHAT and CDR2 FQNNGV. The CDR3 length is 15 residues. The part of the CDR3 DNA that was read is TGTGCCAGCAGCTTAGGAATAGGGGGAGGAAATGAG. This encodes CASSLGIGGGNE. The whole CDR3 protein is CASSLGIGGGNEQFF.

About this clone itself: The CDR3 end lies 3 residues beyond the end of the read and is filled in from the germline J gene. The gene calls are TRBV30 and TRBJ1-4; no definite D call. Trimming took off 4 bases at V and 3 bases at J, with 9 bases between the two ends. From germline, CDR1 is GTSNPN and CDR2 SVGIG (reference sequence). The CDR3 runs to 13 residues. CDR3 loop: CAWKRGPNEKLFF. CDR3 DNA (partial): TGTGCCTGGAAAAGAGGCCCTAATGAAAAA. Full variable domain (outside the CDR3, taken from reference TRBV30 and TRBJ1-4): SQTIHQWPATLVQPVGSPLSLECTVEGTSNPNLYWYRQAAGRGLQLLFYSVGIGQISSEVPQNLSASRPQDRQFILSSKKLLLSDSGFYLCAWKRGPNEKLFFGSGTQLSVL.

Of note for this clone: The CDR3 extends 3 residues past the end of the read, so its final part is completed from the germline J gene. The gene calls are TRBV7-6 and TRBJ1-1, with D possibly matching TRBD1 (6 bases). V lost 5 bases and J 3 bases, leaving 10 bases between the germline ends. CDR3 length: 13 residues. Germline values: CDR1 SGHVS, CDR2 FNYEAQ. CDR3 loop: CASSPGVHTEAFF. The sequenced part of the CDR3 DNA is TGTGCCAGCAGCCCAGGGGTCCACACTGAA.

In the case of this clone: The missing CDR3 end, 3 residues past where the read stops, is filled in from the germline J gene. The chain recombines TRBV7-9 with TRBJ1-1; 9 nucleotides agree with TRBD1. With V trimmed by 6 bases and J by 4 bases, 6 bases remained unmatched. The germline V gene encodes CDR1 SEHNR and CDR2 FQNEAQ (reference sequence). The CDR3 contains 14 residues. The sequenced part of the CDR3 DNA is TGTGCCAGCAGTCGGGACAGGGAGCGCACTGAA. This codes for CASSRDRERTE. The CDR3 reads in full as CASSRDRERTEAFF.

On this clone: One end of the junction varies from germline; a read error may be responsible. The CDR3 loop reads CASRETGGGEKLFF. The CDR3 DNA, read in part, is TGTGCCAGCCGTGAGACAGGGGGAGGGGAAAAA. V gene TRBV2 combines with J gene TRBJ1-4, with 9 bases identical to TRBD1. The sequence runs out 3 residues before the end of the CDR3; the remainder is reconstructed from the germline J gene. Germline CDR1 SNHLY, CDR2 FYNNEI. The length of the CDR3 is 14 residues.

Notes on this clone: Read data end 3 residues before the CDR3 end; the end is taken from the germline J gene. The chain recombines TRBV18 with TRBJ2-1; tentatively, D is TRBD1 (7 bases). The CDR3 runs 15 residues. V was cut by 0 bases and J by 9 bases, with 15 bases left in between. Germline loops: CDR1 KGHSH, CDR2 LQKENI. CDR3 protein: CASSPPSTGRGEQFF. The sequenced CDR3 bases are TGTGCCAGCTCACCACCGTCGACAGGGCGGGGTGAG.

As concerns this clone: The read comes to an end 3 residues before the CDR3 does, leaving the germline J gene to fill in the end. The chain employs TRBV5-1 and TRBJ1-2, with 11 bases fitting TRBD1. With 1 base clipped from V and 7 bases from J, the junction kept 15 bases outside the gene matches. The CDR3 loop spans 18 amino acids. The germline V gene encodes CDR1 SGHRS and CDR2 YFSETQ. The sequenced part of the CDR3 DNA is TGCGCCAGCAGCTTGTCTGTTAGGACAGGGGGCGGATCTGGTGGC. Translated, it gives CASSLSVRTGGGSGG. The entire CDR3 reads CASSLSVRTGGGSGGYTF.

For this clone: The CDR3 is cut off 3 residues early in the read; its end comes from the germline J gene. The V gene is TRBV6-1, the J gene TRBJ2-3; 11 bases fit TRBD2. V gave up 2 bases and J gave up 8 bases; unmatched junction bases: 6. Germline CDR1 reads MNHNS; CDR2 reads SASEGT. The CDR3 spans 15 residues. The DNA read from the CDR3 is TGTGCCAGCAGTGAAAGTAGCGGGGGGGCGGGTACG. Translated: CASSESSGGAGT. The entire CDR3 protein is CASSESSGGAGTQYF.

On this clone itself: The read ends 3 residues shy of where the CDR3 ends; the end is completed using the germline J gene. V is TRBV7-9 and J is TRBJ1-1, with 8 bases matching TRBD1. V dropped 2 bases and J dropped 4; count of bases not matched to a gene: 6. Germline loops: CDR1 SEHNR, CDR2 FQNEAQ (reference sequence). This CDR3 is built from 15 residues. The DNA read from the CDR3 is TGTGCCAGCAGCTTATTTGCAGGGGGCATCACTGAA. This codes for CASSLFAGGITE. The entire CDR3 is CASSLFAGGITEAFF. The whole variable domain, remainder taken from reference TRBV7-9 and TRBJ1-1, is DTGVSQNPRHKITKRGQNVTFRCDPISEHNRLYWYRQTLGQGPEFLTYFQNEAQLEKSRLLSDRFSAERPKGSFSTLEIQRTEQGDSAMYLCASSLFAGGITEAFFGQGTRLTVV.

Worth noting for this clone: The DNA ends 3 residues before the CDR3 does, and the rest of the CDR3 is filled in from the germline J gene. The chain recombines TRBV6-2 or TRBV6-3 with TRBJ2-3; 8 nucleotides agree with TRBD2. Germline V gives CDR1 MNHEY, CDR2 SVGEGT. V trimming: 2 bases; J trimming: 5 bases; junction bases outside the gene matches: 3. This CDR3 has 14 amino acids. The CDR3 sequence is CASSYLLAGDTQYF. The DNA read from the CDR3 is TGTGCCAGCAGTTACCTGCTAGCGGGAGATACG.

With regard to this clone: The read is 3 residues too short to cover the CDR3 end, so that end is filled in from the germline J gene. The V gene is TRBV19, the J gene TRBJ2-7; the match to TRBD2 covers 9 bases. Per germline, CDR1 LNHDA and CDR2 SQIVND (reference sequence). V trimming: 6 bases; J trimming: 1 base; junction bases outside the gene matches: 4. The CDR3 runs to 14 residues. The CDR3 loop reads CASSYSGGSYEQYF. The sequenced part of the CDR3 DNA is TGTGCCAGTAGCTATAGCGGGGGATCCTACGAG.

Comment on this clone: The read ends 3 residues early relative to the CDR3; the germline J gene fills the gap. The chain links TRBV7-8 to TRBJ1-4; D uncertain. This CDR3 has 17 amino acids. Germline V gene lookup returns CDR1 SGHVS and CDR2 FQNEAQ. The V end was cut by 1 base, the J end by 4 bases, with 16 bases between. CDR3 residues: CASSLVWPSNRNEKLFF. The part of the CDR3 DNA that was read is TGTGCCAGCAGCTTAGTATGGCCCTCGAACCGTAATGAAAAA.

A word on this clone: The read stops 3 residues short of the end of the CDR3; the missing end is completed from the germline J gene. J is TRBJ2-2 and V is TRBV2, with 7 bases matching TRBD2. CDR1 and CDR2 (germline): SNHLY, FYNNEI. The CDR3 is made up of 15 amino acids. V trimming: 4 bases; J trimming: 5 bases; junction bases outside the gene matches: 7. This CDR3 reads CASSVAGESTGELFF. The covered CDR3 bases are TGTGCCAGCAGTGTGGCGGGGGAGTCTACCGGGGAG.

Comment on this clone: The CDR3 is cut off 3 residues early in the read; its end comes from the germline J gene. J is TRBJ1-2 and V is TRBV6-4; 7 bases are a match to TRBD1. Trimming removed 6 bases from V and 6 bases from J; junction bases left unmatched: 16. This CDR3 is 16 amino acids long. CDR1 MRHNA and CDR2 SNTAGT come from the germline V gene. The part of the CDR3 DNA that was read is TGTGCCAGCAGCTTACACAGGGGACGTGAGTGGGATGGC. Translating it yields CASSLHRGREWDG. Given in full, the CDR3 is CASSLHRGREWDGYTF.

On this clone itself: With the read ending 3 residues before the CDR3 end, the germline J gene is used to fill in that end. The chain joins TRBV20-1 to TRBJ2-7; D ambiguous. This CDR3 has 13 amino acids. Trimming pared 4 bases from V and 3 bases from J, leaving 13 bases between. Germline assignment: CDR1 DFQATT and CDR2 SNEGSKA (reference sequence). The covered CDR3 bases are TGCAGTGCTACCCCAGATTCGATCTACGAG. Its protein product is CSATPDSIYE. The whole CDR3 protein is CSATPDSIYEQYF.

The CDR3 spells CASSMTGMGNQPQHF. The sequenced part of the CDR3 DNA is TGTGCCAGTAGTATGACAGGGATGGGCAATCAGCCC. The chain carries TRBV19 and TRBJ1-5; 7 bases align to TRBD1. The observed sequence ends 3 residues before the CDR3 terminus, with the missing tail filled in from the germline J gene. J lost 2 bases, V lost 3 bases, and 4 bases had no gene match. Germline V CDR1 and CDR2: LNHDA, SQIVND (reference sequence). The CDR3 length is 15 residues.

Worth noting for this clone: The read stops 3 residues short of the end of the CDR3; the missing end is completed from the germline J gene. The chain has TRBV6-2 or TRBV6-3 and TRBJ1-2; D is unresolved. Germline lookup yields CDR1 MNHEY and CDR2 SVGEGT. This CDR3 is 13 amino acids long. The sequenced part of the CDR3 DNA is TGTGCCAGCACCCCAGGAAGCGGGCAGGAC. Protein: CASTPGSGQD. The full CDR3 protein is CASTPGSGQDYTF.

Note on this clone: The missing CDR3 end, 3 residues past where the read stops, is filled in from the germline J gene. The V call is TRBV5-1, the J call TRBJ2-2, with 9 bases identical to TRBD2. V lost 0 bases and J lost 0; bases outside the gene matches: 9. The CDR3 is made up of 19 amino acids. Germline CDR1 is SGHRS and CDR2 is YFSETQ. The CDR3 loop reads CASSLAGTSLHSNTGELFF. Incomplete CDR3 DNA: TGCGCCAGCAGCTTGGCCGGGACTAGCCTTCACTCGAACACCGGGGAG.

As for this clone: Read data end 3 residues before the CDR3 end; the end is taken from the germline J gene. The chain has TRBV4-1 and TRBJ1-2; possibly TRBD1 for D (5 bases). CDR3 length equals 15 residues. In germline, CDR1 is MGHRA, CDR2 YSYEKL. The V end was cut by 0 bases, the J end by 5 bases, with 13 bases between. CDR3 loop: CASSQEDTALYGYTF. CDR3 bases read: TGCGCCAGCAGCCAAGAGGACACAGCGTTATATGGC.

Comments on this clone: The CDR3 end lies 3 residues beyond the end of the read and is filled in from the germline J gene. The J gene is TRBJ1-2, the V gene TRBV29-1, with 8 bases matching TRBD1. The CDR3 loop spans 13 amino acids. Trimming took 3 bases from V and 4 from J; bases not matched to a gene: 4. The V gene's germline CDR1 is SQVTM and CDR2 ANQGSEA. The CDR3 reads CSVDQGAFYGYTF. The DNA read from the CDR3 is TGCAGCGTTGATCAGGGGGCTTTCTATGGC.

CDR3 DNA (partial): TGCGCCAGCAGCCCAAGACGACAGGGCTTCCCAGATACG. Protein sequence: CASSPRRQGFPDT. The complete CDR3 reads CASSPRRQGFPDTQYF. The chain carries TRBV5-1 and TRBJ2-3; 7 positions match TRBD1. The read is 3 residues too short to cover the CDR3 end, so that end is filled in from the germline J gene. Losses at the gene ends were 4 bases for V and 4 bases for J; bases not matched to a gene: 12. Germline values: CDR1 SGHRS, CDR2 YFSETQ. This CDR3 has 16 residues.